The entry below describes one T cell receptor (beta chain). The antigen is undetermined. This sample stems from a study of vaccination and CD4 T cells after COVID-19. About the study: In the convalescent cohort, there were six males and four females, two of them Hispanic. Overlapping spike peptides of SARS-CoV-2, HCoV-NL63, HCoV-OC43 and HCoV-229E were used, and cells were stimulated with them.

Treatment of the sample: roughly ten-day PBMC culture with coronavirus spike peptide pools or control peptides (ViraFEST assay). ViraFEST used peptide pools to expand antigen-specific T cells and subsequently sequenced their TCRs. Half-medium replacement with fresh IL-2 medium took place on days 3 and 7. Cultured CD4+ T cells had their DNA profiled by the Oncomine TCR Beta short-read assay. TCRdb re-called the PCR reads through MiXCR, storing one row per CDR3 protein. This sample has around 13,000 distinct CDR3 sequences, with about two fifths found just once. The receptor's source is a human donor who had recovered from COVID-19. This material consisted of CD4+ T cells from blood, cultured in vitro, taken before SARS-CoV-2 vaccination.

CDR3 nucleotide sequence: TGCAGTGCTAGGGGGACTAGCGGAGTGAGCTCCTACGAGCAGTACTTC. Translation: CSARGTSGVSSYEQYF. V and J are TRBV20-1 and TRBJ2-7, with TRBD2 matching 11 bases. The V and J ends lost 3 bases and 0 bases, in that order; junction bases with no gene match: 7. CDR1 DFQATT and CDR2 SNEGSKA come from the germline V gene (reference sequence). This CDR3 has 16 residues.